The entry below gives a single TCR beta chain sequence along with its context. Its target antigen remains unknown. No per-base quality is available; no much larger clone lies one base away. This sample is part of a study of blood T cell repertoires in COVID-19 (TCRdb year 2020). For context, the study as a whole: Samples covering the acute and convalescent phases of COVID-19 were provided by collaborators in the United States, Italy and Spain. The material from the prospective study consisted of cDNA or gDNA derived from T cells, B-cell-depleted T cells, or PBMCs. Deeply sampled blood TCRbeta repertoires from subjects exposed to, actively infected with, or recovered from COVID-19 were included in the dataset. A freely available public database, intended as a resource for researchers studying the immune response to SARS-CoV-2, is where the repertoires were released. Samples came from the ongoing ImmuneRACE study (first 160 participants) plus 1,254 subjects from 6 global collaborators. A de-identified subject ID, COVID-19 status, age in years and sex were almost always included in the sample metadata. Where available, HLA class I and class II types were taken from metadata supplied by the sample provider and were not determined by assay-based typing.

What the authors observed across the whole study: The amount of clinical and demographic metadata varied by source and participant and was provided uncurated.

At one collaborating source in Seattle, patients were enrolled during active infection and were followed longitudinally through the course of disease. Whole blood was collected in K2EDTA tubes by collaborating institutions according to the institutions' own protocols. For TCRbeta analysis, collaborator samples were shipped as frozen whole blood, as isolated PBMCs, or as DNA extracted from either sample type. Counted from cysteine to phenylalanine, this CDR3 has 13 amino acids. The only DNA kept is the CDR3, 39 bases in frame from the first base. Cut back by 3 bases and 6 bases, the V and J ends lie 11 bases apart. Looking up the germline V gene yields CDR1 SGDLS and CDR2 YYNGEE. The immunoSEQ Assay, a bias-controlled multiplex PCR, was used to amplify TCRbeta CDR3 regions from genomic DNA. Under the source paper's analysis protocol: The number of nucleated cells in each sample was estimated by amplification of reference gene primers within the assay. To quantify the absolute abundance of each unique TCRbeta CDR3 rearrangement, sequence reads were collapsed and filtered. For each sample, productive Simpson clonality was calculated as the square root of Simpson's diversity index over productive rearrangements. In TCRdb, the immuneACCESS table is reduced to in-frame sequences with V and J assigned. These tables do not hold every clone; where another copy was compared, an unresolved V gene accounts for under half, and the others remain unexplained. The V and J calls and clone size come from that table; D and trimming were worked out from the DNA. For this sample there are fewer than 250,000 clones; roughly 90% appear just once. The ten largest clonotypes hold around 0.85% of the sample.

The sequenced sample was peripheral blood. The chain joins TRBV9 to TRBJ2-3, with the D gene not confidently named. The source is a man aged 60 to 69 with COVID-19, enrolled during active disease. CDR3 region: CASSAASRDTQYF. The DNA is TGTGCCAGCAGCGCTGCAAGCCGTGATACGCAGTATTTT.